This record covers a single T cell receptor beta chain. The length of the CDR3 is 17 residues. The germline CDR1 and CDR2 sequences are SGHTA and FQGTGA. V lost 6 bases and J lost 2, with 23 bases in between. This sample was included in a study of cytomegalovirus exposure and HLA in healthy donors. 60 Vbeta and 13 Jbeta primers were used in PCR. TCRdb's copy holds only in-frame clones and misses some; the assay was immunoSEQ multiplex PCR. This sample has around 150,000 clones, with around 86% found just once. The J gene is TRBJ2-7, the V gene TRBV7-3; possible D gene TRBD1, 11 bases. The origin of this receptor is a man aged 50 to 59 in good health and CMV-seropositive. Sequenced: PBMCs. In DNA form, the CDR3 reads TGTGCCAGCAGTCTCAGCGGGGGGGACAGGGGGGCCTACGAGCAGTACTTC. This translates into CASSLSGGDRGAYEQYF.